Listed here is a single TCR beta chain. Produced via immunoSEQ multiplex PCR; TCRdb's table is partial and in-frame only. Found here are 200,000 to 300,000 clones, over 90% of them singletons; the top ten hold roughly 0.89%. The sample originates from a study of blood T cell repertoires in COVID-19. Trimming cost V 0 bases and J 2 bases; bases outside gene matches: 4. Germline V CDR1 and CDR2: SGHDT, YYEEEE. This CDR3 spans 15 amino acids. The source material was peripheral blood. V is TRBV5-6 and J is TRBJ2-5; 7 bases line up with TRBD1. The sequence was obtained from a man aged 30 to 45 with COVID-19, enrolled during active disease. CDR3 loop: CASSLGGTAQETQYF. CDR3 bases: TGTGCCAGCAGCTTGGGGGGGACAGCTCAAGAGACCCAGTACTTC.